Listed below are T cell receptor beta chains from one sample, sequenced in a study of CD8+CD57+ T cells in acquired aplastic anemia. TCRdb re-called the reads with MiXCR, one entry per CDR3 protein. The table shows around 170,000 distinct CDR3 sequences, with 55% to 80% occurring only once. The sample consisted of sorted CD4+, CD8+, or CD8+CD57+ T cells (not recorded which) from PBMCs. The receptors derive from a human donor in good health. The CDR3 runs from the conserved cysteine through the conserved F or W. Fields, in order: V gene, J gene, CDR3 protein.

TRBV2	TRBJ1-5	CASSDIPGGPQHF
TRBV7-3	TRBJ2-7	CASSLVGTAEQYF
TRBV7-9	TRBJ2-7	CASSLRQPYYEQYF
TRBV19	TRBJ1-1	CASRPRQEVGAFF
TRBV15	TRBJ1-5	CATKDRGNQPQHF
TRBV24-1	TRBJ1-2	CATSDPGDSNYGYTF
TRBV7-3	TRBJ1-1	CASSFREYSEAFF
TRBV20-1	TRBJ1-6	CSARGSEGSSPLHF
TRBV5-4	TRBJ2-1	CASSLWGTAYNEQFF
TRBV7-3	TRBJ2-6	CASSLTLGANVLTF
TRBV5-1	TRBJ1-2	CASSLETGTNYGYTF
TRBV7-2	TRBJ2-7	CASSRLDYEQYF
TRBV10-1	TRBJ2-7	CAGHRPGLAVYEQYF
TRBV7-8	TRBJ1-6	CASSPRQGASPLHF
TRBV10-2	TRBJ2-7	CASSLTGETYEQYF
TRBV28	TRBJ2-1	CASSFDSGTSVNEQFF
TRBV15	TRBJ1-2	CATSRERDRGDYGYTF
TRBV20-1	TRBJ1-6	CSARVGQGNSPLHF
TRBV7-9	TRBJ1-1	CASSDTGGTNTEAFF
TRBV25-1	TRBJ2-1	CASSPTSGSDNEQFF
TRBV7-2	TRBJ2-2	CASSLRTSGNTGELFF
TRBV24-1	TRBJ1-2	CATSAGNRGYTF
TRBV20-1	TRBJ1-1	CSARVVTEAFF
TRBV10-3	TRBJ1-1	CATQGGSIAEAFF
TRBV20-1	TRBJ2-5	CSASRFPMGETQYF
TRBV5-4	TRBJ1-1	CASSPTPVKEAFF
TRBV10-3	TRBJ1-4	CAISERGTNEKLFF
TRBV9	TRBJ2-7	CASSASSGRAGDEQYF
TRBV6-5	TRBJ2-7	CASSYPRVEQYF
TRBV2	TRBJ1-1	CASSAGQGAREAFF
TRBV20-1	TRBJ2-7	CSALPILDEQYF
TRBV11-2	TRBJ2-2	CASRINTGELFF
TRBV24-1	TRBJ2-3	CATSEATRADTQYF
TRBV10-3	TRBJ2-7	CAISESLAGGRYEQYF
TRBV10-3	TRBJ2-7	CAIGGNEQYF
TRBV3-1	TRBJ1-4	CASSQVGVLGNEKLFF
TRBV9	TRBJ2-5	CASSVSGRQETQYF
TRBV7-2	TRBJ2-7	CASSLAFLADEQYF
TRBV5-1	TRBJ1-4	CASSREGGPEKLFF
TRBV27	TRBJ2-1	CASSPTSGFNEQFF
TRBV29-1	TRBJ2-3	CSVEGSPIRTDTQYF
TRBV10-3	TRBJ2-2	CAIRPLAGGYRGEDIGELFF
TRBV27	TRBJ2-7	CASSLGSALYF
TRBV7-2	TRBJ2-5	CASSWVGGTQYF
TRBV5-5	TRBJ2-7	CASSLGGQGFYEQYF
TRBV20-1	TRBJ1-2	CSAMRGGQGVNYGYTF